This T cell receptor beta chain was identified during a study of T cell responses to AZD1222 COVID-19 vaccine. Regarding the study as a whole: Baseline serostatus was positive in only a handful of AZD1222 recipients. Repertoire sampling happened only post peak T cell response.

About this clone itself: The antigen remains unidentified.

This CDR3 is 16 amino acids long. V shed 3 bases and J 2 bases; nucleotides not matched to a gene: 6. Germline V lookup: CDR1 SGDLS, CDR2 YYNGEE. TCRdb's table, derived via immunoSEQ multiplex PCR, lists solely in-frame clones and lacks some. The sample yields approximately 110,000 clones, around 95% seen once. The sequence was collected from an adult in good health. Here the sequenced sample was peripheral blood, taken on day 0 of AZD1222 vaccination. V gene TRBV9 combines with J gene TRBJ2-3, with TRBD2 identical over 10 bases. DNA for the CDR3: TGTGCCAGCAGCGCTCAAGCGGGGGGGATCACAGATACGCAGTATTTT. Its protein product is CASSAQAGGITDTQYF.